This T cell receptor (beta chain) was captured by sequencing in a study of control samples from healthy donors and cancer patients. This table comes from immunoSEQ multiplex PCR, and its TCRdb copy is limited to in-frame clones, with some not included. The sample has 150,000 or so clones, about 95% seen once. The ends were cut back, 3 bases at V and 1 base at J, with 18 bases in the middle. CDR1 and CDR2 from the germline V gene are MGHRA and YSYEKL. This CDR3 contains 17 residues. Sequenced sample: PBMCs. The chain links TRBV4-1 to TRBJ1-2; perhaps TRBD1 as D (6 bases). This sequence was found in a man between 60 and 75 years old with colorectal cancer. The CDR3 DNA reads TGCGCCAGCAGCCAGATTATTCCGGGGGCTGATAACTATGGCTACACCTTC. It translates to CASSQIIPGADNYGYTF.